These T cell receptor beta chains were read from a single sample in a study of cytomegalovirus exposure and HLA in healthy donors. TCRdb keeps only in-frame clones here, not all; method: immunoSEQ multiplex PCR. The sample shows some 250,000 clones, 70% to 90% of them seen only once. The sample was PBMCs. The receptors were sampled from a woman aged 25 to 39 in good health and CMV-seropositive. Each CDR3 is given with its conserved first and last residue. D genes are given only for firm matches. Not all rows give a size; the values are once, few, many and, for expanded clones, a class.

TRBJ2-5	-	-	10	TRBV20-1	TGCAGTGCTAAACAGGGTACCCAGTACTTC	CSAKQGTQYF
TRBJ1-5	-	-	14	TRBV28	TGTGCCAGCAGTCCCTACAGTAGCAATCAGCCCCAGCATTTT	CASSPYSSNQPQHF
TRBJ2-1	TRBD1	-	17	TRBV5-1	TGCGCCAGCAGCTCACCGGGACAGGGTACCCTCTACAATGAGCAGTTCTTC	CASSSPGQGTLYNEQFF
TRBJ2-7	-	-	12	TRBV6-1	TGTGCCAGCATTGCAGGGGACTACGAGCAGTACTTC	CASIAGDYEQYF
TRBJ2-2	TRBD2	-	15	TRBV7-9	TGTGCCAGCAGCCCCAGCGGGAGAGGGACCGGGGAGCTGTTTTTT	CASSPSGRGTGELFF
TRBJ1-1	TRBD1	once	16	TRBV27	TGTGCCAGCTCGGGACAGGGCTTACCCCTGGACACTGAAGCTTTCTTT	CASSGQGLPLDTEAFF
TRBJ1-4	TRBD1	once	14	TRBV7-9	TGTGCCAGCAGCTCGGCAGGGGGTTTCGAAAAACTGTTTTTT	CASSSAGGFEKLFF
TRBJ2-5	-	-	14	TRBV5-6	TGTGCCAGCAGCCAGGAGGGGTATTTGGAGACCCAGTACTTC	CASSQEGYLETQYF
TRBJ2-7	TRBD1	once	15	TRBV28	TGTGCCAGCAGTTTGACCGGGACAGGGTTCAACGAGCAGTACTTC	CASSLTGTGFNEQYF
TRBJ2-7	TRBD2	few	12	TRBV25-1	TGTGCCAGCACTAGCGGAGCCTACGAGCAGTACTTC	CASTSGAYEQYF
TRBJ2-2	-	few	15	TRBV7-8	TGTGCCAGCAGCTTCCAGAGGGTGCCCACCGGGGAGCTGTTTTTT	CASSFQRVPTGELFF
TRBJ2-2	-	-	16	TRBV5-1	TGCGCCAGCAGCTTTTCGGTGGGGGCGCGTACCGGGGAGCTGTTTTTT	CASSFSVGARTGELFF
TRBJ1-1	-	-	12	TRBV4-1	TGCGCCAGCAGCCAATCTTACACTGAAGCTTTCTTT	CASSQSYTEAFF
TRBJ1-1	-	-	13	TRBV29-1	TGCAGCGTTGTTTTGTATTCGAACACTGAAGCTTTCTTT	CSVVLYSNTEAFF
TRBJ1-5	-	-	15	TRBV7-6	TGTGCCAGCAGCTTAGTCTGGGACACAGGTCAGCCCCAGCATTTT	CASSLVWDTGQPQHF
TRBJ2-7	-	-	14	TRBV5-6	TGTGCCAGCAGCTTGGGGACAAGCACCTACGAGCAGTACTTC	CASSLGTSTYEQYF
TRBJ2-7	TRBD1	-	19	TRBV28	TGTGCCAGCAGCGTTTTAAAGTGGAGACAGGGGGCTTATGGATACGAGCAGTACTTC	CASSVLKWRQGAYGYEQYF
TRBJ2-7	-	-	13	TRBV6-6	TGTGCCAGCAGTTACTTAGGCCCGGGGGAGCAGTACTTC	CASSYLGPGEQYF
TRBJ2-1	TRBD2	-	18	TRBV27	TGTGCCAGCAGTTTATACCCGCCCGTGGGCGGGAGTTGGAATGAGCAGTTCTTC	CASSLYPPVGGSWNEQFF
TRBJ2-5	-	-	12	TRBV5-1	TGCGCCAGCAGCTTGGGTCTGGAGACCCAGTACTTC	CASSLGLETQYF
TRBJ1-5	TRBD1	-	13	TRBV28	TGTGCCAGCAGGACAGGGGGGAATCAGCCCCAGCATTTT	CASRTGGNQPQHF
TRBJ2-1	TRBD1	-	16	TRBV27	TGTGCCAGCAGTCCGATTGGGGGACAGGGACTCCATGAGCAGTTCTTC	CASSPIGGQGLHEQFF
TRBJ2-1	-	-	14	TRBV19	TGTGCCAGTAGTATCCGGGGAGTCTACAATGAGCAGTTCTTC	CASSIRGVYNEQFF
TRBJ2-7	-	-	12	TRBV27	TGTGCCAGCAGTTCGCAGATGCCCGAGCAGTACTTC	CASSSQMPEQYF
TRBJ1-5	TRBD1	few	16	TRBV9	TGTGCCAGCAGCAAGACACCAGGGGGCACCAATCAGCCCCAGCATTTT	CASSKTPGGTNQPQHF
TRBJ2-1	-	once	11	TRBV2	TGTGCCAGCAGTGAATATGATGAGCAGTTCTTC	CASSEYDEQFF
TRBJ1-3	-	-	16	TRBV7-9	TGTGCCAGCAGCTTAGCAGACAGAGACTCTGGAAACACCATATATTTT	CASSLADRDSGNTIYF
TRBJ2-2	-	-	12	TRBV18	TGTGCCAGCTCACCACTTATCGGGGAGCTGTTTTTT	CASSPLIGELFF
TRBJ2-3	TRBD2	-	15	TRBV5-1	TGCGCCAGCAGCGCCACGGGAGGGTTCACAGATACGCAGTATTTT	CASSATGGFTDTQYF
TRBJ2-7	TRBD1	-	15	TRBV19	TGTGCCAGTAGTGTTGACAGGGGGTCGGCCTACGAGCAGTACTTC	CASSVDRGSAYEQYF
TRBJ1-2	-	-	13	TRBV12-5	TGTGCTAGTGGTTTGACCGGTAGCTATGGCTACACCTTC	CASGLTGSYGYTF
TRBJ2-2	TRBD1	-	15	TRBV5-1	TGCGCCAGCAGCCCGGGCCAGGGGGCCACCGGGGAGCTGTTTTTT	CASSPGQGATGELFF
TRBJ2-7	-	-	15	TRBV6-1	TGTGCCAGCAGTGAAGCGCTTCGGGGTACCTACGAGCAGTACTTC	CASSEALRGTYEQYF
TRBJ2-7	TRBD2	-	16	TRBV19	TGTGCCAGTAGTATTGCTCTAGCGGGAGGGTCTTACGAGCAGTACTTC	CASSIALAGGSYEQYF
TRBJ2-7	TRBD1	-	15	TRBV11-3	TGTGCCAGCAGCGCCCTCGGGACAGGTCTCCACGAGCAGTACTTC	CASSALGTGLHEQYF
TRBJ2-7	TRBD1	-	15	TRBV7-3	TGTGCCAGCAGCCTGGGACAGGGAAGGGCCTACGAGCAGTACTTC	CASSLGQGRAYEQYF
TRBJ2-1	TRBD2	-	13	TRBV2	TGTGCCAGCAGTGAGCGGGAGCTCAATGAGCAGTTCTTC	CASSERELNEQFF
TRBJ1-1	-	-	14	TRBV27	TGTGCCAGCAGTTTTGGATATCAAGGGGGAGAAGCTTTCTTT	CASSFGYQGGEAFF
TRBJ2-5	-	-	17	TRBV27	TGTGCCAGCAGTCCCCCGAGGGGGACCGTTAACCAAGAGACCCAGTACTTC	CASSPPRGTVNQETQYF
TRBJ2-2	TRBD1	once	15	TRBV5-6	TGTGCCAGCAGATTTACAGGGGGCGACACCGGGGAGCTGTTTTTT	CASRFTGGDTGELFF
TRBJ2-1	-	few	13	TRBV25-1	TGTGCCAGCAGTGAGGGGGGTAGGAATGAGCAGTTCTTC	CASSEGGRNEQFF
TRBJ2-1	TRBD2	-	19	TRBV5-1	TGCGCCAGCAGCCGAGTATTGGCGGGAGGGTCGTCTTACGACAATGAGCAGTTCTTC	CASSRVLAGGSSYDNEQFF
TRBJ2-5	-	-	13	TRBV11-3	TGTGCCAGCAGCTTAGTGAGTTCCGAGACCCAGTACTTC	CASSLVSSETQYF
TRBJ1-1	TRBD1	-	13	TRBV2	TGTGCCAGCAGCGCAACAGGGGGCACTGAAGCTTTCTTT	CASSATGGTEAFF
TRBJ2-7	-	-	13	TRBV10-1	TGCGCCAGCTGGCCCGGGGTAGGGTACGAGCAGTACTTC	CASWPGVGYEQYF
TRBJ2-7	-	-	14	TRBV30	TGTGCCTGGAGTGTCGAAGGACAAACTTACGAGCAGTACTTC	CAWSVEGQTYEQYF
TRBJ2-2	TRBD1	-	18	TRBV4-2	TGTGCCAGCAGCCAAGATTTAGGGCGACAGGGGGTGACCGGGGAGCTGTTTTTT	CASSQDLGRQGVTGELFF
TRBJ2-7	-	-	14	TRBV25-1	TGTGCCAGCAGTGTAGGCTACAGGTTTCACGAGCAGTACTTC	CASSVGYRFHEQYF
TRBJ2-2	TRBD1	-	14	TRBV2	TGTGCCAGCCGGGACAGGGCTATAACCGGGGAGCTGTTTTTT	CASRDRAITGELFF
TRBJ2-5	TRBD1	-	14	TRBV18	TGTGCCAGCTCCCAGGGACAGGGGCAAGAGACCCAGTACTTC	CASSQGQGQETQYF
TRBJ1-2	-	-	13	TRBV6-1	TGTGCCAGCAGTGGTCGGACAGAATATGGCTACACCTTC	CASSGRTEYGYTF